The T cell receptor (beta chain) under discussion was sequenced for a study of T cells in Graves' hyperthyroidism and ophthalmopathy. The study, taken as a whole, reports: Blood samples included most of the expanded thyroid clonotypes exceeding 0.001.

Thyroid ultrasound and orbital computed tomography, with clinical symptoms and serum thyroxine and TRAb, informed diagnoses. Germline V lookup: CDR1 SEHNR, CDR2 FQNEAQ (reference sequence). The V and J ends lost 1 base and 5 bases respectively, with 14 bases between them. The CDR3 extends over 15 amino acids. Concerning this clonotype: Its target is unknown.

Authors of the study amplified TCR beta CDR3 regions from RNA transcripts. First-round RT-PCR targeting the TCR CDR3 was performed with the HTBI primer set. MiXCR, applied by TCRdb to the multiplex PCR reads, yields one record per CDR3 protein. The table includes 500,000 or so distinct CDR3 sequences, around 16% detected once. This chain joins TRBV7-9 and TRBJ1-2; D remains ambiguous. This sequence originates from a woman aged 30 to 39 with Graves' ophthalmopathy. Source material: blood. The CDR3 here is CASSLEGSPGYGYTF. As DNA, the CDR3 is TGTGCCAGCAGCTTAGAAGGCAGCCCCGGATATGGCTACACCTTC. The whole variable domain, filled in from reference TRBV7-9 and TRBJ1-2, reads DTGVSQNPRHKITKRGQNVTFRCDPISEHNRLYWYRQTLGQGPEFLTYFQNEAQLEKSRLLSDRFSAERPKGSFSTLEIQRTEQGDSAMYLCASSLEGSPGYGYTFGSGTRLTVV.